This entry lists 14 T cell receptor beta chains sequenced from one sample in a study of T cell changes during pregnancy in multiple sclerosis (dated by TCRdb to between 2019 and 2020). Libraries were built with the immunoSEQ multiplex PCR assay. TCRdb re-hosts the immuneACCESS table, in-frame sequences only. Its copies lack some clones; in the studies checked, an unresolved V gene accounts for under half of them, and the cause for the rest is not known. The sample table shows around 78,000 clones, and 93% are seen once. The ten top clones hold roughly 2.5% of the sample. The sequences come from peripheral blood, collected in the second trimester of pregnancy. Every receptor here comes from a female donor with multiple sclerosis, enrolled in a pregnancy study.

The chain combines TRBV11-2 with TRBJ1-2; D ambiguous. Trimming took 2 bases from V and 9 from J, leaving 22 bases between them. The CDR3 contains 16 residues. CDR1 and CDR2 from the germline V gene are SGHAT and FQNNGV. This chain's CDR3 is CASSLWASGPLNSYTF. DNA of the CDR3: TGTGCCAGCAGCTTATGGGCGAGTGGCCCTCTAAATAGCTACACCTTC.

The CDR3 region is CASSDRTGTDTQYF. CDR3 bases: TGTGCCAGCAGTGACCGAACAGGCACAGATACGCAGTATTTT. V gene TRBV6-4 combines with J gene TRBJ2-3; D is unresolved. This CDR3 has 14 residues. Trimming removed 2 bases from V and 1 base from J, with 7 bases in between. Per the germline V gene, CDR1 is MRHNA and CDR2 is SNTAGT.

This chain connects TRBV19 to TRBJ1-1; D is unclear. The CDR3 is 13 residues long. CDR1 LNHDA and CDR2 SQIVND come from the germline V gene (reference sequence). V lost 2 bases and J 10 bases, leaving 14 bases between the germline ends. CDR3 sequence (DNA): TGTGCCAGTAGTATAAAGGAGGGTAGCTCAGCTTTCTTT. Translation gives CASSIKEGSSAFF.

The V and J genes are TRBV5-6 and TRBJ2-2, with D possibly matching TRBD2 (5 bases). Germline CDR1 is SGHDT and CDR2 is YYEEEE. Trimming took 5 bases from V and 3 from J, leaving 17 bases between them. This CDR3 comprises 16 residues. CDR3 protein: CASRKTRDADTGELFF. The CDR3, as DNA: TGTGCCAGCAGGAAGACACGGGATGCCGACACCGGGGAGCTGTTTTTT.

The rearrangement uses TRBV7-9 and TRBJ1-1; tentatively, D is TRBD1 (5 bases). Trimming removed 5 bases from V and 1 base from J, with 8 bases in between. The germline gives CDR1 SEHNR, CDR2 FQNEAQ (reference sequence). CDR3 length equals 13 residues. The chain's CDR3 is CASSLDTNTEAFF. The CDR3 DNA reads as TGTGCCAGCAGCCTGGACACGAACACTGAAGCTTTCTTT.

V is TRBV6-6 and J is TRBJ2-3; tentatively, D is TRBD2 (7 bases). This CDR3 has 13 residues. Trimming stripped 7 bases from V and 5 bases from J, with 13 bases between. The germline CDR1 and CDR2 sequences are MNHNY and SVGAGI (reference sequence). The CDR3 here is CASNGGAGDTQYF. CDR3 bases: TGTGCCAGCAATGGGGGGGCCGGAGATACGCAGTATTTT.

The chain carries TRBV13 and TRBJ2-3; D is possibly TRBD2 (5 bases). This CDR3 comprises 12 residues. The germline V and J ends were trimmed by 1 base and 6 bases, with 5 bases remaining between them. Germline V gives CDR1 PRHDT, CDR2 FYEKMQ (reference sequence). Here the CDR3 reads CASSLAGDTQYF. The CDR3 DNA follows: TGTGCCAGCAGCTTAGCGGGGGATACGCAGTATTTT. Based on the CDR3 plus reference TRBV13 and TRBJ2-3, the full variable domain is AAGVIQSPRHLIKEKRETATLKCYPIPRHDTVYWYQQGPGQDPQFLISFYEKMQSDKGSIPDRFSAQQFSDYHSELNMSSLELGDSALYFCASSLAGDTQYFGPGTRLTVL.

In this sample, this clone turned up once. This chain connects TRBV6-6 to TRBJ1-5; D gene ambiguous. Trimming took 10 bases from V and 4 from J, leaving 14 bases between them. The germline V gene has CDR1 MNHNY and CDR2 SVGAGI (reference sequence). This CDR3 comprises 13 residues. For the CDR3, the DNA is TGTGCCACGCAGACGACGCGGAATCAGCCCCAGCATTTT. This encodes CATQTTRNQPQHF.

The gene calls are TRBV7-9 and TRBJ2-1, with D possibly TRBD2 on 6 matching bases. The germline CDR1 and CDR2 sequences are SEHNR and FQNEAQ (reference sequence). V lost 4 bases to trimming and J lost 0 bases, with 19 bases between them. The CDR3 runs 18 residues. The CDR3 is CASSSRRGEESSYNEQFF. For the CDR3, the DNA is TGTGCCAGCAGCTCGCGACGTGGGGAGGAGAGCTCCTACAATGAGCAGTTCTTC. Filled out from reference TRBV7-9 and TRBJ2-1, the complete variable domain reads DTGVSQNPRHKITKRGQNVTFRCDPISEHNRLYWYRQTLGQGPEFLTYFQNEAQLEKSRLLSDRFSAERPKGSFSTLEIQRTEQGDSAMYLCASSSRRGEESSYNEQFFGPGTRLTVL.

The chain couples TRBV18 to TRBJ2-1, with D possibly being TRBD1 (6 bases). Germline V gene sequence: CDR1 KGHSH, CDR2 LQKENI. This CDR3 is 16 amino acids long. The V end was cut by 2 bases, the J end by 9 bases, with 20 bases between. The CDR3 reads CASSPTGQTPTGEQFF. CDR3 DNA: TGTGCCAGCTCACCAACGGGACAAACCCCAACGGGTGAGCAGTTCTTC.

The chain is built from TRBV9 and TRBJ1-1; D not certain. The CDR3 has 15 residues. V lost 4 bases and J 2 bases, leaving 15 bases between the germline ends. Germline CDR1 reads SGDLS; CDR2 reads YYNGEE. The CDR3 reads CASSPGGIGNTEAFF. CDR3 nucleotides: TGTGCCAGCAGCCCCGGAGGTATCGGAAACACTGAAGCTTTCTTT.

V is TRBV29-1 and J is TRBJ2-7, with D perhaps matching TRBD1 (6 bases). CDR1 SQVTM and CDR2 ANQGSEA come from the germline V gene. The CDR3 has 13 residues. The V end was cut by 6 bases, the J end by 7 bases, with 19 bases between. The CDR3 here is CSVGRGHLREQYF. In DNA form, the CDR3 reads TGCAGCGTGGGACGGGGACACCTACGTGAGCAGTACTTC.

The V gene is TRBV15, the J gene TRBJ2-3; 7 bases match TRBD1. Germline CDR1 reads LNHNV; CDR2 reads YYDKDF (reference sequence). The CDR3 is 16 residues long. V was clipped by 5 bases and J by 3 bases; unmatched bases: 11. The chain's CDR3 is CATSPNPTGATDTQYF. In DNA form, the CDR3 reads TGTGCCACCAGCCCAAACCCCACAGGGGCGACAGATACGCAGTATTTT.

The chain carries TRBV29-1 and TRBJ1-1; no reliable D call. Deletions cut 7 bases from V and 2 bases from J, with 5 bases between. The CDR3 runs to 10 residues. CDR1 SQVTM and CDR2 ANQGSEA come from the germline V gene. The DNA for the CDR3 is TGCAGCGCTATAAACACTGAAGCTTTCTTT. This sequence encodes CSAINTEAFF. The variable domain in full, with the rest retrieved from reference TRBV29-1 and TRBJ1-1, is SAVISQKPSRDICQRGTSLTIQCQVDSQVTMMFWYRQQPGQSLTLIATANQGSEATYESGFVIDKFPISRPNLTFSTLTVSNMSPEDSSIYLCSAINTEAFFGQGTRLTVV.